Below, 27 T cell receptor beta chains from the same sample are listed, as sequenced in a study of blood T cells in healthy people across ages (dated by TCRdb to about 2015). Libraries were built with 5' RACE. Sequenced using an Illumina HiSeq 2500. A second PCR of about 7 to 12 cycles was run with a J-beta primer mix and a sample-barcoded 5' primer. The public reads were reprocessed in TCRdb via fastp at Q25 and MiXCR, keeping in-frame beta chains. Every distinct CDR3 protein forms one entry, paired with its most common genes and DNA. The sample table shows around 670,000 distinct CDR3 sequences, and about 30% are seen once. The top ten hold around 16% of the sample. The sample consisted of blood. All receptors come from a woman over 75 in good health.

V usage is TRBV6-4 and J usage is TRBJ1-6, with a weak D call TRBD1 (5 bases). V gave up 6 bases and J gave up 13 bases, with 19 bases separating them. Looked up from germline, CDR1 is MRHNA and CDR2 is SNTAGT. The CDR3 is 14 residues long. The CDR3 region has the DNA TGTGCCAGCAGGAGCGGGGGAGACGGTTCCCCCCTCCACTTT. Its protein is CASRSGGDGSPLHF.

This chain connects TRBV7-8 to TRBJ1-4, with 10 bases fitting TRBD1. Germline V CDR1 and CDR2: SGHVS, FQNEAQ. CDR3 size: 16 residues. V shed 10 bases and J 4 bases; nucleotides not matched to a gene: 12. CDR3 region: CATTPGTGEFNEKLFF. The CDR3 DNA reads as TGTGCCACCACCCCAGGGACAGGGGAGTTTAATGAAAAACTGTTTTTT. Based on the CDR3 plus reference TRBV7-8 and TRBJ1-4, the full variable domain is GAGVSQSPRYKVAKRGQDVALRCDPISGHVSLFWYQQALGQGPEFLTYFQNEAQLDKSGLPSDRFFAERPEGSVSTLKIQRTQQEDSAVYLCATTPGTGEFNEKLFFGSGTQLSVL.

In its sample, this clonotype was seen a few times. The chain is built from TRBV7-2 and TRBJ1-2, with 7 positions matching TRBD1. CDR3 length equals 15 residues. Germline lookup yields CDR1 SGHTA and CDR2 FQGNSA. Losses at the gene ends were 2 bases for V and 3 bases for J; bases not matched to a gene: 6. CDR3 protein: CASSLYDREDYGYTF. The CDR3 nucleotides are TGTGCCAGCAGCTTATATGACAGGGAGGACTATGGCTACACCTTC.

In this sample, this clonotype turned up a few times. V and J are TRBV15 and TRBJ2-5; TRBD1 is a possible D gene (5 bases). V gave up 1 base and J gave up 2 bases, with 14 bases separating them. This CDR3 comprises 16 residues. Germline CDR1 and CDR2: LNHNV and YYDKDF (reference sequence). CDR3 coding DNA: TGTGCCACCAGCAGAGCCCCCCAGGCAGGGCAAGAGACCCAGTACTTC. Residues: CATSRAPQAGQETQYF.

This clonotype has a single count. V gene TRBV4-3 combines with J gene TRBJ1-2; D gene uncertain. There are 15 residues in the CDR3. Trimming shortened V by 4 bases and J by 4 bases, and 16 bases separated the two germline ends. The V gene's germline CDR1 is LGHNA and CDR2 YSLEER. This CDR3 is CASSRRTASPYGYTF. The CDR3 nucleotides are TGCGCCAGCAGCCGCAGGACCGCAAGCCCCTATGGCTACACCTTC.

This clonotype was picked up many times. V and J are TRBV7-2 and TRBJ1-1; D is ambiguous. This CDR3 spans 15 amino acids. V lost 5 bases and J lost 6, with 19 bases in between. Germline CDR1 reads SGHTA; CDR2 reads FQGNSA. CDR3 sequence reads: CASSLGILRSSEAFF. The DNA of the CDR3 is TGTGCCAGCAGCCTAGGGATCCTAAGAAGCTCTGAAGCTTTCTTT. The complete variable domain, with remaining parts taken from reference TRBV7-2 and TRBJ1-1, reads GAGVSQSPSNKVTEKGKDVELRCDPISGHTALYWYRQSLGQGLEFLIYFQGNSAPDKSGLPSDRFSAERTGGSVSTLTIQRTQQEDSAVYLCASSLGILRSSEAFFGQGTRLTVV.

This clonotype was observed at least ten times. V gene TRBV6-2 or TRBV6-3 combines with J gene TRBJ2-3; unclear D gene. V was shortened by 6 bases and J by 8 bases, with 18 bases between the two germline ends. The CDR3 contains 14 residues. Germline assignment: CDR1 MNHEY and CDR2 SVGEGT. The CDR3 bases are TGTGCCAGCAGCCCCGCCACCGGAGTGGGTACGCAGTATTTT. This encodes CASSPATGVGTQYF.

This clonotype has ten or more counts. The J gene is TRBJ2-5, the V gene TRBV20-1, with TRBD2 as a possible D gene (6 bases). This CDR3 is built from 14 residues. Between the trimmed V and J ends, which lost 8 bases and 5 bases, there was a span of 21 bases. CDR1 and CDR2 (germline): DFQATT, SNEGSKA (reference sequence). The CDR3 sequence: CSKGRNPLAETQYF. CDR3 sequence (DNA): TGCAGTAAAGGGAGGAATCCGCTAGCGGAGACCCAGTACTTC.

This clonotype was picked up a small number of times. This may be a read error: a much more frequent sequence differs by one nucleotide. The chain couples TRBV29-1 to TRBJ2-7; maybe TRBD2 (5 bases). CDR3 length: 11 residues. CDR1 and CDR2 (germline): SQVTM, ANQGSEA. Trimming left V 2 bases short and J 7 bases short, with 9 bases between. CDR3 in amino acids: CSVELGGEQYF. The CDR3 region has the DNA TGCAGCGTTGAACTAGGAGGTGAGCAGTACTTC.

The CDR3 region has the DNA TGTGCCAGCAGTTTTGCTAGCGGGGAGAACACCGGGGAGCTGTTTTTT. Amino acids: CASSFASGENTGELFF. The V call is TRBV27, the J call TRBJ2-2; 9 bases agree with TRBD2. The CDR3 is 16 residues long. Germline CDR1 is MNHEY and CDR2 is SMNVEV (reference sequence). V lost 3 bases, J lost 1 base, and 3 bases stayed unmatched.

This clonotype was found a few times. This may come from a read error, since a much larger clone is one base off. The chain links TRBV12-3 or TRBV12-4 to TRBJ2-7; TRBD2 aligns across 16 bases. The CDR3 totals 17 residues. The J segment lost 7 bases and the V segment lost 6 bases, leaving 12 bases of the junction unmatched. The CDR3 sequence: CASSPGTSGGAHNEQYF. DNA of the CDR3: TGTGCCAGCAGCCCCGGGACTAGCGGGGGGGCCCACAATGAGCAGTACTTC.

V gene TRBV7-3 combines with J gene TRBJ2-3; D is undetermined. CDR1 and CDR2 (germline): SGHTA, FQGTGA. This CDR3 is built from 14 residues. Trimming took 1 base from V and 4 from J, leaving 9 bases between them. CDR3 coding DNA: TGTGCCAGCAGCTTAAAGGGTTATGCAGATACGCAGTATTTT. Translating gives CASSLKGYADTQYF.

The J gene is TRBJ2-7, the V gene TRBV3-1; D is possibly TRBD1 or TRBD2 (5 bases each). This CDR3 has 14 amino acids. Germline V lookup: CDR1 LGHDT, CDR2 YNNKEL (reference sequence). The V and J ends lost 6 bases and 2 bases respectively, with 14 bases between them. CDR3 in amino acids: CASRWDPLTYEQYF. The DNA for the CDR3 is TGTGCCAGCAGGTGGGACCCCCTTACCTACGAGCAGTACTTC.

The chain couples TRBV7-2 to TRBJ2-5; TRBD2 matches at 10 bases. The DNA end favors TRBJ2-7, so the J call may be wrong. CDR3 length: 15 residues. Germline loops: CDR1 SGHTA, CDR2 FQGNSA. CDR3 sequence (DNA): TGTGCCAGCAGCAAGCTAGTAGCGGGGGGCTACGAGCAGTACTTC. This encodes CASSKLVAGGYEQYF.

Of note for this clonotype: A read error may be the cause here, since a much bigger clone is one base away. The rearrangement links TRBV9 to TRBJ1-2, with TRBD1 identical over 8 bases. The germline CDR1 and CDR2 sequences are SGDLS and YYNGEE. This CDR3 has 15 amino acids. V was clipped by 2 bases and J by 4 bases; unmatched bases: 7. The CDR3: CASSVRTGSGYGYTF. Here the CDR3 DNA reads TGTGCCAGCAGCGTCCGGACAGGGAGTGGCTATGGCTACACCTTC.

The sample holds many counts of this clonotype. The chain links TRBV13 to TRBJ1-2; 7 nucleotides agree with TRBD1. This CDR3 region has 14 residues. Germline V gene data show CDR1 as PRHDT and CDR2 as FYEKMQ (reference sequence). With V trimmed by 6 bases and J by 4 bases, 8 bases remained unmatched. CDR3 sequence (DNA): TGTGCCAGCAGACGGACAGGAAGCATCTATGGCTACACCTTC. Translation: CASRRTGSIYGYTF.

This clonotype has at least ten counts. The V and J genes are TRBV5-6 and TRBJ1-4; a weak D match, TRBD1 (5 bases). This CDR3 comprises 14 residues. CDR1 is SGHDT and CDR2 is YYEEEE in the germline V gene. The V gene lost 6 bases and the J gene lost 8 bases, with 17 bases spanning the gap. CDR3 bases: TGTGCCAGCAACTACGGGACCGAGGGGGAAAAACTGTTTTTT. Protein: CASNYGTEGEKLFF.

This clonotype was found once. The V and J genes are TRBV5-1 and TRBJ2-1; 13 bases match TRBD2. Germline V gene lookup returns CDR1 SGHRS and CDR2 YFSETQ. After removal of 4 bases from V and 5 bases from J, the junction contained 9 bases not matched to a gene. The CDR3 covers 17 residues. The CDR3 DNA sequence: TGCGCCAGCAGCCTCGGACTAGCGGGGGCCCTGGACAATGAGCAGTTCTTC. It yields the protein CASSLGLAGALDNEQFF.

This clonotype was counted many times. The chain links TRBV6-5 to TRBJ1-2; D possibly corresponds to TRBD1 (5 bases). Germline CDR1 reads MNHEY; CDR2 reads SVGAGI. There are 12 residues in the CDR3. The ends were cut back, 7 bases at V and 5 bases at J, with 11 bases in the middle. The CDR3 DNA reads as TGTGCCAGCATAGGGGCTGAGTATGGCTACACCTTC. Translation gives CASIGAEYGYTF.

This clonotype was seen many times. The CDR3 sequence is CASSYRTGSGYTF. Here the CDR3 DNA reads TGTGCCAGCAGCTATCGGACAGGGAGCGGCTACACCTTC. This rearrangement joins TRBV12-3 or TRBV12-4 to TRBJ1-2; 8 bases map to TRBD1. V shed 6 bases and J 8 bases; nucleotides not matched to a gene: 8. This CDR3 region has 13 residues.

Many counts were recorded for this clonotype. This sequence joins TRBV27 and TRBJ2-7, with 10 bases identical to TRBD1. The CDR3 runs 14 residues. After removal of 5 bases from V and 6 bases from J, the junction contained 7 bases not matched to a gene. Looked up from germline, CDR1 is MNHEY and CDR2 is SMNVEV (reference sequence). The CDR3 bases are TGTGCCAGCAGTGTCCCCGGGACAGGGGCCGAGCAGTACTTC. This encodes CASSVPGTGAEQYF.

The table lists this clonotype with many counts. A much larger clone lies a single base off, so this may be a read error. The genes are TRBV7-2 and TRBJ2-7; 7 bases are a match to TRBD1. Germline trimming cut 1 base from V and 5 bases from J; bases unmatched to any gene: 11. CDR3 length: 16 amino acids. Germline values: CDR1 SGHTA, CDR2 FQGNSA. The CDR3 region has the DNA TGTGCCAGCAGCTTAGGGGCCGTGACAGGGCGAAACGAGCAGTACTTC. It encodes CASSLGAVTGRNEQYF.

This clonotype was picked up a small number of times. V gene TRBV30 combines with J gene TRBJ1-5; D is ambiguous. The germline V gene has CDR1 GTSNPN and CDR2 SVGIG (reference sequence). Trimming took 4 bases from V and 1 from J, leaving 14 bases between them. The CDR3 runs to 15 residues. CDR3 protein: CAWTRGGQSNQPQHF. In DNA, the CDR3 is TGTGCCTGGACCCGAGGAGGCCAAAGCAATCAGCCCCAGCATTTT.

Comments on this clonotype: This sequence may be a read error, since a much larger clone differs from it by one base. The chain combines TRBV6-1 with TRBJ1-4; 7 bases match TRBD1. This CDR3 has 14 amino acids. Germline CDR1 is MNHNS and CDR2 is SASEGT. The CDR3 sequence is CANSLRTGDEKLFF. The CDR3 nucleotides are TGTGCCAACAGTCTTCGGACAGGCGACGAAAAACTGTTTTTT.

This clonotype was detected ten times or more. A junction end diverges from the germline sequence, so it may reflect a read error. This sequence joins TRBV7-7 and TRBJ2-1, with 11 bases matching TRBD2. The CDR3 spans 15 residues. Germline V gene sequence: CDR1 SSHAT, CDR2 FNYEAQ (reference sequence). The CDR3 is CASSATSGGYNEQFF. CDR3 sequence (DNA): TGTGCTAGCAGCGCCACTAGCGGGGGATACAATGAGCAGTTCTTC.

V usage is TRBV6-5 and J usage is TRBJ1-4; tentative D call: TRBD1 (6 bases). Germline CDR1 and CDR2: MNHEY and SVGAGI. The length of the CDR3 is 15 residues. The V gene lost 0 bases and the J gene lost 10 bases, with 15 bases spanning the gap. CDR3 region: CASSYSNRDGGKLFF. CDR3 coding DNA: TGTGCCAGCAGTTACTCAAACAGGGACGGGGGAAAACTGTTTTTT.

The gene calls are TRBV11-3 and TRBJ2-1, with TRBD1 matching 11 bases. Matching the DNA end better, TRBJ2-7 makes the J call doubtful. CDR3 size: 16 residues. Germline assignment: CDR1 SGHNT and CDR2 YENEEA. The CDR3 DNA reads as TGTGCCAGCAGCTCGCGGGACAGGGGGGACTACAATGAGCAGTACTTC. Its protein product is CASSSRDRGDYNEQYF.